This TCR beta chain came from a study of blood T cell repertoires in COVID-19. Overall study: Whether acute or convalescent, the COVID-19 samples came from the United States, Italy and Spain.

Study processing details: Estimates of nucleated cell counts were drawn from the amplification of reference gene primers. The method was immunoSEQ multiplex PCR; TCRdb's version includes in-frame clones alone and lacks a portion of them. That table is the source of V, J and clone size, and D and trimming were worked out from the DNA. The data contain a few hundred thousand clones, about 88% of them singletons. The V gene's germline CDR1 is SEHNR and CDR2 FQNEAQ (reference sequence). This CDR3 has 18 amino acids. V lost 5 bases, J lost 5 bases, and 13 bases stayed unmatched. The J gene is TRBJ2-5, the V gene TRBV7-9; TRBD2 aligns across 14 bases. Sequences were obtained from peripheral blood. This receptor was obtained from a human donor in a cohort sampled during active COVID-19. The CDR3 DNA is TGTGCCAGCAGCACACTCGGGACTAGCGGGAGTCTTGTGGAGACCCAGTACTTC. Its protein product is CASSTLGTSGSLVETQYF. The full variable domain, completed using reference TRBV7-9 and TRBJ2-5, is DTGVSQNPRHKITKRGQNVTFRCDPISEHNRLYWYRQTLGQGPEFLTYFQNEAQLEKSRLLSDRFSAERPKGSFSTLEIQRTEQGDSAMYLCASSTLGTSGSLVETQYFGPGTRLLVL.